These T cell receptor beta chains were read from a single sample in a study of blood T cell repertoires in COVID-19. Profiling relied on immunoSEQ multiplex PCR, and the TCRdb table lists in-frame clones only, not all of them. The sample lists 65,000 to 85,000 clones; 86% were seen once. Sequencing was performed on peripheral blood. The origin of the receptors is a man aged 45-65 years with active COVID-19. CDR3s include the opening cysteine and the closing phenylalanine or tryptophan. The D gene is left open where the match is weak. Not all rows give a size; the values are once, few, many and, for expanded clones, a class.

clone_size: few; j_call: TRBJ1-1; cdr3_length: 15; d_call: TRBD1; v_call: TRBV19; cdr3_aa: CASSIRGQGDTEAFF; cdr3_nt: TGTGCCAGTAGTATCCGGGGACAGGGAGACACTGAAGCTTTCTTT
clone_size: -; j_call: TRBJ1-6; cdr3_length: 16; d_call: -; v_call: TRBV2; cdr3_aa: CASSEAVGTPNSPLHF; cdr3_nt: TGTGCCAGCAGTGAAGCTGTGGGGACACCCAATTCACCCCTCCACTTT
clone_size: -; j_call: TRBJ2-1; cdr3_length: 15; d_call: TRBD2; v_call: TRBV7-3; cdr3_aa: CASSAGLAGLNEQFF; cdr3_nt: TGTGCCAGCAGCGCGGGACTAGCGGGTCTCAATGAGCAGTTCTTC
clone_size: once; j_call: TRBJ2-1; cdr3_length: 15; d_call: -; v_call: TRBV27; cdr3_aa: CASSFWQGGNNEQFF; cdr3_nt: TGTGCCAGCAGTTTCTGGCAGGGGGGCAACAATGAGCAGTTCTTC
clone_size: once; j_call: TRBJ2-1; cdr3_length: 15; d_call: TRBD2; v_call: TRBV19; cdr3_aa: CASSIVLAGGREQFF; cdr3_nt: TGTGCCAGTAGTATTGTCCTAGCGGGGGGGAGGGAGCAGTTCTTC
clone_size: -; j_call: TRBJ1-2; cdr3_length: 13; d_call: -; v_call: TRBV7-9; cdr3_aa: CASSLSTVYGYTF; cdr3_nt: TGTGCCAGCAGCTTATCTACAGTGTATGGCTACACCTTC
clone_size: -; j_call: TRBJ1-6; cdr3_length: 15; d_call: -; v_call: TRBV5-4; cdr3_aa: CASSRSTTYNSPLHF; cdr3_nt: TGTGCCAGCAGCCGATCGACAACTTATAATTCACCCCTCCACTTT
clone_size: -; j_call: TRBJ1-6; cdr3_length: 14; d_call: TRBD1; v_call: TRBV7-2; cdr3_aa: CASSFRQGDSPLHF; cdr3_nt: TGTGCCAGCAGCTTCCGACAGGGTGATTCACCCCTCCACTTT
clone_size: -; j_call: TRBJ1-5; cdr3_length: 15; d_call: -; v_call: TRBV6-2/TRBV6-3; cdr3_aa: CASSSHPTDNQPQHF; cdr3_nt: TGTGCCAGCAGTTCTCACCCGACAGACAATCAGCCCCAGCATTTT
clone_size: -; j_call: TRBJ1-1; cdr3_length: 15; d_call: -; v_call: TRBV2; cdr3_aa: CASSDPSAGNTEAFF; cdr3_nt: TGTGCCAGCAGTGACCCCTCAGCGGGGAACACTGAAGCTTTCTTT
clone_size: -; j_call: TRBJ2-1; cdr3_length: 15; d_call: TRBD1; v_call: TRBV7-9; cdr3_aa: CASSEDRGVVNEQFF; cdr3_nt: TGTGCCAGCAGCGAGGACAGGGGGGTTGTAAATGAGCAGTTCTTC
clone_size: once; j_call: TRBJ1-1; cdr3_length: 17; d_call: -; v_call: TRBV7-9; cdr3_aa: CASSLADSFLLNTEAFF; cdr3_nt: TGTGCCAGCAGTCTTGCAGACAGCTTCCTACTGAACACTGAAGCTTTCTTT
clone_size: -; j_call: TRBJ2-7; cdr3_length: 14; d_call: -; v_call: TRBV6-2/TRBV6-3; cdr3_aa: CASSSAAGQYEQYF; cdr3_nt: TGTGCCAGCAGTTCCGCGGCAGGGCAGTACGAGCAGTACTTC
clone_size: -; j_call: TRBJ1-4; cdr3_length: 15; d_call: -; v_call: TRBV7-9; cdr3_aa: CASSLGAGTNEKLFF; cdr3_nt: TGTGCCAGCAGCTTAGGTGCGGGAACTAATGAAAAACTGTTTTTT
clone_size: -; j_call: TRBJ2-7; cdr3_length: 13; d_call: -; v_call: TRBV19; cdr3_aa: CASSLASAYEQYF; cdr3_nt: TGTGCCAGTAGTCTCGCTAGCGCCTACGAGCAGTACTTC
clone_size: -; j_call: TRBJ2-2; cdr3_length: 15; d_call: TRBD2; v_call: TRBV5-4; cdr3_aa: CASSLSGGNTGELFF; cdr3_nt: TGTGCCAGCAGCTTGAGCGGGGGGAACACCGGGGAGCTGTTTTTT
clone_size: few; j_call: TRBJ1-1; cdr3_length: 13; d_call: -; v_call: TRBV3-1/TRBV3-2; cdr3_aa: CATSVAKNTEAFF; cdr3_nt: TGTGCCACCTCAGTAGCAAAGAACACTGAAGCTTTCTTT
clone_size: -; j_call: TRBJ2-5; cdr3_length: 16; d_call: TRBD1; v_call: TRBV5-8; cdr3_aa: CASSAHRGLVWETQYF; cdr3_nt: TGTGCCAGCAGCGCCCACAGGGGATTGGTTTGGGAGACCCAGTACTTC
clone_size: once; j_call: TRBJ1-1; cdr3_length: 14; d_call: -; v_call: TRBV6-6; cdr3_aa: CASTRGQVNTEAFF; cdr3_nt: TGTGCCAGCACGCGTGGGCAGGTGAACACTGAAGCTTTCTTT
clone_size: once; j_call: TRBJ2-2; cdr3_length: 17; d_call: -; v_call: TRBV10-3; cdr3_aa: CAISESGGRPNTGELFF; cdr3_nt: TGTGCCATCAGTGAGTCGGGGGGGCGGCCGAACACCGGGGAGCTGTTTTTT
clone_size: -; j_call: TRBJ2-7; cdr3_length: 18; d_call: TRBD2; v_call: TRBV4-2; cdr3_aa: CASSQSLAGFGNPSEQYF; cdr3_nt: TGTGCCAGCAGCCAATCTCTAGCGGGGTTCGGGAATCCAAGCGAGCAGTACTTC
clone_size: -; j_call: TRBJ1-1; cdr3_length: 14; d_call: -; v_call: TRBV9; cdr3_aa: CASSGGHLNTEAFF; cdr3_nt: TGTGCCAGCAGCGGGGGACACCTGAACACTGAAGCTTTCTTT
clone_size: -; j_call: TRBJ1-2; cdr3_length: 15; d_call: -; v_call: TRBV3-1/TRBV3-2; cdr3_aa: CASSQDVRTVDGYTF; cdr3_nt: TGTGCCAGCAGCCAAGATGTACGAACAGTGGATGGCTACACCTTC
clone_size: -; j_call: TRBJ2-3; cdr3_length: 15; d_call: -; v_call: TRBV5-4; cdr3_aa: CASSVSGRYTDTQYF; cdr3_nt: TGTGCCAGCAGCGTTAGCGGCCGCTACACAGATACGCAGTATTTT
clone_size: -; j_call: TRBJ2-7; cdr3_length: 15; d_call: TRBD1; v_call: TRBV14; cdr3_aa: CASSQAGTGGNEQYF; cdr3_nt: TGTGCCAGCAGCCAAGCGGGGACAGGGGGCAACGAGCAGTACTTC
clone_size: -; j_call: TRBJ1-6; cdr3_length: 14; d_call: -; v_call: TRBV7-6; cdr3_aa: CASSLGTSNSPLHF; cdr3_nt: TGTGCCAGCAGCTTAGGGACAAGCAATTCACCCCTCCACTTT
clone_size: few; j_call: TRBJ1-6; cdr3_length: 13; d_call: -; v_call: TRBV11-1; cdr3_aa: CASGVGNNSPLHF; cdr3_nt: TGTGCCAGCGGAGTCGGGAATAATTCACCCCTCCACTTT
clone_size: -; j_call: TRBJ1-6; cdr3_length: 15; d_call: -; v_call: TRBV11-3; cdr3_aa: CASSLNWGAISPLHF; cdr3_nt: TGTGCCAGCAGCTTAAACTGGGGCGCTATTTCACCCCTCCACTTT
clone_size: -; j_call: TRBJ2-2; cdr3_length: 15; d_call: TRBD2; v_call: TRBV10-3; cdr3_aa: CAISVGGRGRAELFF; cdr3_nt: TGTGCCATCAGTGTGGGGGGCCGCGGGAGGGCCGAGCTGTTTTTT
clone_size: -; j_call: TRBJ1-5; cdr3_length: 13; d_call: -; v_call: TRBV19; cdr3_aa: CASSINGGGPQHF; cdr3_nt: TGTGCCAGTAGTATTAACGGAGGTGGGCCCCAGCATTTT
clone_size: -; j_call: TRBJ1-2; cdr3_length: 14; d_call: -; v_call: TRBV18; cdr3_aa: CASSPLAASYGYTF; cdr3_nt: TGTGCCAGCTCACCACTCGCAGCGAGTTATGGCTACACCTTC
clone_size: -; j_call: TRBJ1-5; cdr3_length: 13; d_call: -; v_call: TRBV19; cdr3_aa: CASKGNGNQPQHF; cdr3_nt: TGTGCCAGTAAGGGGAACGGCAATCAGCCCCAGCATTTT
clone_size: -; j_call: TRBJ2-1; cdr3_length: 20; d_call: TRBD2; v_call: TRBV30; cdr3_aa: CAWSVLGLAGGKSSYNEQFF; cdr3_nt: TGTGCCTGGAGTGTACTGGGACTAGCGGGGGGTAAAAGCTCCTACAATGAGCAGTTCTTC
clone_size: -; j_call: TRBJ1-4; cdr3_length: 14; d_call: TRBD1; v_call: TRBV19; cdr3_aa: CANPKGTGSGKLFF; cdr3_nt: TGTGCCAACCCAAAGGGGACAGGGTCAGGAAAACTGTTTTTT
clone_size: -; j_call: TRBJ2-1; cdr3_length: 14; d_call: TRBD1; v_call: TRBV6-5; cdr3_aa: CASRDDRDYNEQFF; cdr3_nt: TGTGCCAGCAGGGACGACAGGGACTACAATGAGCAGTTCTTC
clone_size: -; j_call: TRBJ2-5; cdr3_length: 13; d_call: TRBD1; v_call: TRBV20-1; cdr3_aa: CSASQGGRETQYF; cdr3_nt: TGCAGTGCTAGTCAAGGGGGCAGGGAGACCCAGTACTTC
clone_size: -; j_call: TRBJ2-1; cdr3_length: 16; d_call: TRBD2; v_call: TRBV18; cdr3_aa: CASSPFAGGPTNEQFF; cdr3_nt: TGTGCCAGCTCTCCCTTCGCGGGAGGGCCCACCAACGAGCAGTTCTTC
clone_size: -; j_call: TRBJ1-5; cdr3_length: 15; d_call: -; v_call: TRBV2; cdr3_aa: CASSEMGLGNQPQHF; cdr3_nt: TGTGCCAGCAGTGAAATGGGCTTGGGCAATCAGCCCCAGCATTTT
clone_size: -; j_call: TRBJ2-7; cdr3_length: 15; d_call: TRBD2; v_call: TRBV7-2; cdr3_aa: CASSLEGGPTYEQYF; cdr3_nt: TGTGCCAGCAGCTTAGAGGGAGGGCCCACCTACGAGCAGTACTTC
clone_size: -; j_call: TRBJ2-1; cdr3_length: 16; d_call: TRBD2; v_call: TRBV28; cdr3_aa: CASSTIPSGSRYEQFF; cdr3_nt: TGTGCCAGCAGCACAATACCTAGCGGGAGTAGGTATGAGCAGTTCTTC
clone_size: once; j_call: TRBJ2-5; cdr3_length: 11; d_call: -; v_call: TRBV30; cdr3_aa: CAWSATETQYF; cdr3_nt: TGTGCCTGGAGTGCTACGGAGACCCAGTACTTC
clone_size: once; j_call: TRBJ2-2; cdr3_length: 14; d_call: TRBD2; v_call: TRBV5-1; cdr3_aa: CASQRESNTGELFF; cdr3_nt: TGCGCCAGCCAGCGGGAGTCGAACACCGGGGAGCTGTTTTTT
clone_size: -; j_call: TRBJ2-7; cdr3_length: 16; d_call: -; v_call: TRBV7-2; cdr3_aa: CASSLAPGGWVNEQYF; cdr3_nt: TGTGCCAGCAGCTTAGCGCCGGGGGGCTGGGTCAACGAGCAGTACTTC
clone_size: -; j_call: TRBJ1-2; cdr3_length: 14; d_call: -; v_call: TRBV29-1; cdr3_aa: CSVEAFDTNYGYTF; cdr3_nt: TGCAGCGTTGAAGCGTTTGACACTAACTATGGCTACACCTTC
clone_size: once; j_call: TRBJ2-7; cdr3_length: 14; d_call: TRBD1; v_call: TRBV19; cdr3_aa: CASNPTGQKNEQYF; cdr3_nt: TGTGCCAGTAACCCGACAGGGCAAAAAAACGAGCAGTACTTC
clone_size: once; j_call: TRBJ1-3; cdr3_length: 13; d_call: -; v_call: TRBV9; cdr3_aa: CASCDSPGNTIYF; cdr3_nt: TGTGCCAGTTGCGACAGTCCTGGAAACACCATATATTTT
clone_size: -; j_call: TRBJ2-5; cdr3_length: 13; d_call: -; v_call: TRBV2; cdr3_aa: CASSQTEKETQYF; cdr3_nt: TGTGCCAGCAGCCAGACAGAAAAAGAGACCCAGTACTTC
clone_size: -; j_call: TRBJ1-1; cdr3_length: 15; d_call: -; v_call: TRBV4-2; cdr3_aa: CASSQTDRMNTEAFF; cdr3_nt: TGTGCCAGCAGCCAGACCGACAGAATGAACACTGAAGCTTTCTTT
clone_size: -; j_call: TRBJ2-5; cdr3_length: 15; d_call: TRBD1; v_call: TRBV2; cdr3_aa: CASKNRGGREETQYF; cdr3_nt: TGTGCCAGCAAGAACAGGGGTGGACGGGAAGAGACCCAGTACTTC
clone_size: few; j_call: TRBJ2-6; cdr3_length: 14; d_call: -; v_call: TRBV24-1; cdr3_aa: CATSWSSGANVLTF; cdr3_nt: TGTGCCACCAGTTGGAGCTCTGGGGCCAACGTCCTGACTTTC
clone_size: -; j_call: TRBJ2-7; cdr3_length: 15; d_call: TRBD1; v_call: TRBV24-1; cdr3_aa: CATSDAGQASSEQYF; cdr3_nt: TGTGCCACCAGTGATGCGGGACAGGCCTCGAGTGAGCAGTACTTC
clone_size: once; j_call: TRBJ1-6; cdr3_length: 14; d_call: -; v_call: TRBV11-2; cdr3_aa: CASSLNRGGSPLHF; cdr3_nt: TGTGCCAGCAGCTTAAATAGGGGAGGGTCACCCCTCCACTTT
clone_size: once; j_call: TRBJ2-1; cdr3_length: 14; d_call: -; v_call: TRBV6-6; cdr3_aa: CASSSSDSYNEQFF; cdr3_nt: TGTGCCAGCAGCTCCAGCGACTCCTACAATGAGCAGTTCTTC